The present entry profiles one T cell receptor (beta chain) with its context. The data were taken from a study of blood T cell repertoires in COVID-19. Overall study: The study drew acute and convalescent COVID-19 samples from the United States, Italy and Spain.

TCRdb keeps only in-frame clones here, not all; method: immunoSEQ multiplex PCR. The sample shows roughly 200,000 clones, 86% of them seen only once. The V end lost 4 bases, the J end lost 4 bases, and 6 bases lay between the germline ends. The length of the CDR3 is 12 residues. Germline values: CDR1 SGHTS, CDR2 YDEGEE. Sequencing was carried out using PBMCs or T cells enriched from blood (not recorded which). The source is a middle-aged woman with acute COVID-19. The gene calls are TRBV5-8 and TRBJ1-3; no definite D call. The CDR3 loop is CASSPRGNTIYF. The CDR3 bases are TGTGCCAGCAGCCCCAGAGGAAACACCATATATTTT.